The 17 T cell receptor beta chains below all came from one sample that was sequenced in a study of Ad26.COV2.S vaccination and SARS-CoV-2 variants. Method: immunoSEQ multiplex PCR; TCRdb's copy keeps in-frame clones and lacks some. This table holds around 420,000 clones, approximately 90% found once. Treatment defined: 15 to 20 received Ad26.COV2.S at low or high dose, single or two shots; several received placebo; per-sample allocation not given. Samples came from day 63 after the first vaccine or placebo injection. The sample was peripheral blood, taken in a trial of Ad26.COV2.S vaccine versus placebo. The receptor set was obtained from a person aged 18-65 years who received the Ad26.COV2.S COVID-19 vaccine or a placebo.

The chain carries TRBV6-2 or TRBV6-3 and TRBJ2-2, with D tentatively TRBD2 (7 bases). Between the trimmed V and J ends, which lost 5 bases and 0 bases, there was a span of 16 bases. The CDR3 length is 17 residues. The germline CDR1 and CDR2 sequences are MNHEY and SVGEGT. CDR3: CASSNLRGATNTGELFF. CDR3 DNA: TGTGCCAGCAGTAATCTACGGGGGGCCACGAACACCGGGGAGCTGTTTTTT.

There are many counts of this clone. V gene TRBV27 combines with J gene TRBJ1-4, with a weak D call TRBD1 (6 bases). Trimming removed 6 bases at V and 3 bases at J, with 8 bases between. The germline CDR1 and CDR2 sequences are MNHEY and SMNVEV (reference sequence). CDR3 length: 13 amino acids. The CDR3 here is CASRGQPNEKLFF. The CDR3 region has the DNA TGTGCCAGCAGAGGACAGCCTAATGAAAAACTGTTTTTT.

To note about this clone: Other nucleotide sequences from this sample produce the same CDR3. V gene TRBV5-4 combines with J gene TRBJ2-2; 7 bases match TRBD1. The CDR3 loop spans 14 amino acids. The trim removed 0 bases at V and 4 bases at J, leaving 0 bases unmatched. Germline V gene data show CDR1 as SGHNT and CDR2 as YYREEE (reference sequence). CDR3 loop: CASSLGTGTGELFF. CDR3 DNA sequence: TGTGCCAGCAGCTTGGGGACAGGCACCGGGGAGCTGTTTTTT.

The gene calls are TRBV10-1 and TRBJ2-5; weak D call: TRBD1 (5 bases). The germline gives CDR1 WNHNN, CDR2 SYGVQD (reference sequence). V was pared by 5 bases and J by 1 base, with 11 bases between. The CDR3 has 14 amino acids. CDR3 sequence (DNA): TGCGCCAGCAGTCCCGACAGAACCCAAGAGACCCAGTACTTC. Translated, it gives CASSPDRTQETQYF.

V gene TRBV6-2 or TRBV6-3 combines with J gene TRBJ2-7; 9 nucleotides line up with TRBD1. With V trimmed by 4 bases and J by 5 bases, 9 bases remained unmatched. This CDR3 contains 15 residues. Germline V gives CDR1 MNHEY, CDR2 SVGEGT. The CDR3 sequence is CASSWDRDSTNEQYF. CDR3 bases: TGTGCCAGCAGTTGGGACAGGGACTCTACTAACGAGCAGTACTTC.

The CDR3: CASSLSPQGRESPLHF. The CDR3 bases are TGCGCCAGCAGCTTGTCCCCACAGGGGCGAGAATCACCCCTCCACTTT. The V gene is TRBV5-1, the J gene TRBJ1-6; the match to TRBD1 covers 7 bases. Germline V lookup: CDR1 SGHRS, CDR2 YFSETQ. The V and J ends lost 1 base and 10 bases, in that order; junction bases with no gene match: 11. The CDR3 spans 16 residues.

The CDR3 DNA reads as TGTGCCAGCGGATATCGGTCTAATGAAAAACTGTTTTTT. Translation gives CASGYRSNEKLFF. J is TRBJ1-4 and V is TRBV12-3 or TRBV12-4; D not resolved. The CDR3 runs 13 residues. V shed 8 bases and J shed 3 bases, with 10 bases lying between them.

This clone has just a few counts. V is TRBV7-9 and J is TRBJ2-2; D is unresolved. Germline loops: CDR1 SEHNR, CDR2 FQNEAQ (reference sequence). This CDR3 has 13 residues. V lost 7 bases, J lost 2 bases, and 8 bases lay in between. The CDR3: CASTNTNTGELFF. As DNA, the CDR3 is TGTGCCAGCACCAACACCAACACCGGGGAGCTGTTTTTT.

This clone was detected only a few times. The V call is TRBV19, the J call TRBJ2-7; D is possibly TRBD1 or TRBD2 (5 bases each). Trimming shortened V by 0 bases and J by 1 base, and 13 bases separated the two germline ends. CDR3 length: 16 residues. Per germline, CDR1 LNHDA and CDR2 SQIVND (reference sequence). CDR3 nucleotides: TGTGCCAGTAGTATAGATCTGTGGGACCGGTCCTACGAGCAGTACTTC. It codes for CASSIDLWDRSYEQYF.

The rearrangement uses TRBV5-4 and TRBJ2-7, with 10 positions matching TRBD1. Trimming cost V 3 bases and J 2 bases; bases outside gene matches: 2. Germline assignment: CDR1 SGHNT and CDR2 YYREEE (reference sequence). The CDR3 length is 14 residues. CDR3: CASSYGTGAYEQYF. In DNA form, the CDR3 reads TGTGCCAGCAGCTACGGGACAGGGGCCTACGAGCAGTACTTC.

The V and J genes are TRBV28 and TRBJ1-5, with D possibly matching TRBD1 (5 bases). The germline CDR1 and CDR2 sequences are MDHEN and SYDVKM. CDR3 length equals 13 residues. Trimming shortened V by 3 bases and J by 6 bases, and 9 bases separated the two germline ends. Here the CDR3 DNA reads TGTGCCAGCAGTTTCGAGGGGACTCAGCCCCAGCATTTT. Translated, it gives CASSFEGTQPQHF.

The chain recombines TRBV2 with TRBJ1-2, with unresolved D. CDR3 length equals 12 residues. Trimming pared 8 bases from V and 8 bases from J, leaving 15 bases between. CDR1 SNHLY and CDR2 FYNNEI come from the germline V gene. The CDR3 protein is CASSEGGLGYTF. The CDR3 region has the DNA TGTGCCAGCTCCGAGGGAGGTCTGGGCTACACCTTC.

This clone is a singleton in its sample. Additional DNA sequences in this sample encode the identical CDR3. The J gene is TRBJ2-5, the V gene TRBV11-2; the D is unclear. Germline V gene lookup returns CDR1 SGHAT and CDR2 FQNNGV. This CDR3 is built from 13 residues. V shed 5 bases and J shed 2 bases, with 9 bases lying between them. CDR3: CASSVGSQETQYF. The DNA of the CDR3 is TGTGCCAGCAGCGTCGGGTCTCAAGAGACCCAGTACTTC.

The chain joins TRBV9 to TRBJ2-1; 10 bases fit TRBD2. Trimming cost V 0 bases and J 5 bases; bases outside gene matches: 11. Germline V lookup: CDR1 SGDLS, CDR2 YYNGEE. CDR3 size: 18 residues. CDR3 in amino acids: CASSVGYPSGGLNNEQFF. The DNA of the CDR3 is TGTGCCAGCAGCGTAGGATATCCTAGCGGGGGCCTCAACAATGAGCAGTTCTTC. The complete variable domain, with remaining parts taken from reference TRBV9 and TRBJ2-1, reads DSGVTQTPKHLITATGQRVTLRCSPRSGDLSVYWYQQSLDQGLQFLIQYYNGEERAKGNILERFSAQQFPDLHSELNLSSLELGDSALYFCASSVGYPSGGLNNEQFFGPGTRLTVL.

V usage is TRBV6-5 and J usage is TRBJ2-7; TRBD1 or TRBD2 may be the D gene (6 bases each). Germline CDR1 is MNHEY and CDR2 is SVGAGI. The CDR3 runs to 13 residues. V dropped 9 bases and J dropped 1 base, with 13 bases sitting between them. The CDR3 bases are TGTGCCAGTCAGGGGCGGGGTTCCTACGAGCAGTACTTC. It yields the protein CASQGRGSYEQYF.

The chain couples TRBV6-7 to TRBJ2-1; no reliable D call. TRBV6-7 is an ORF; its function is uncertain. V lost 0 bases to trimming and J lost 4 bases, with 16 bases between them. The CDR3 is 17 amino acids. CDR3 sequence reads: CASSYSNSSFVYNEQFF. CDR3 DNA sequence: TGTGCCAGCAGTTACTCGAATTCAAGTTTCGTGTACAATGAGCAGTTCTTC.

The table lists this clone with a few counts. This rearrangement joins TRBV6-1 to TRBJ1-2, with D perhaps TRBD1 (5 bases). Deletions cut 3 bases from V and 0 bases from J, with 8 bases between. The germline V gene has CDR1 MNHNS and CDR2 SASEGT. This CDR3 has 14 amino acids. CDR3 sequence: CASSEVRANYGYTF. The CDR3 coding sequence is TGTGCCAGCAGTGAGGTCAGGGCTAACTATGGCTACACCTTC.